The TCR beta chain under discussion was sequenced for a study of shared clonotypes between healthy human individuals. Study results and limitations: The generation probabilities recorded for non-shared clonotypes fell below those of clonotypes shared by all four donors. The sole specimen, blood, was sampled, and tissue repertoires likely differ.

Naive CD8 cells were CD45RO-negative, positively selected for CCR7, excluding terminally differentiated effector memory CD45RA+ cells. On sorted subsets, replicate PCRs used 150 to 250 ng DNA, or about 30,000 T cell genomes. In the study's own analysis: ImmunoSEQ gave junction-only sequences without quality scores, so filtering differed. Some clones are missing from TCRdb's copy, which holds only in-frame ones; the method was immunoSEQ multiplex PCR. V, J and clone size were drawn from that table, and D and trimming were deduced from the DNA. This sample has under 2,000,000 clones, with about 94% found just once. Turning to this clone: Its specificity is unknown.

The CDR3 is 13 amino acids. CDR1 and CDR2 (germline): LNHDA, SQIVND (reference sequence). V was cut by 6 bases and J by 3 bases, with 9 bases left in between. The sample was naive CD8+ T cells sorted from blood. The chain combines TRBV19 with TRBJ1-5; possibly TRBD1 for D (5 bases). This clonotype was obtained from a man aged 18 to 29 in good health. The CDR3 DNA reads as TGTGCCAGTAGACAAGGGGTCAATCAGCCCCAGCATTTT. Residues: CASRQGVNQPQHF.